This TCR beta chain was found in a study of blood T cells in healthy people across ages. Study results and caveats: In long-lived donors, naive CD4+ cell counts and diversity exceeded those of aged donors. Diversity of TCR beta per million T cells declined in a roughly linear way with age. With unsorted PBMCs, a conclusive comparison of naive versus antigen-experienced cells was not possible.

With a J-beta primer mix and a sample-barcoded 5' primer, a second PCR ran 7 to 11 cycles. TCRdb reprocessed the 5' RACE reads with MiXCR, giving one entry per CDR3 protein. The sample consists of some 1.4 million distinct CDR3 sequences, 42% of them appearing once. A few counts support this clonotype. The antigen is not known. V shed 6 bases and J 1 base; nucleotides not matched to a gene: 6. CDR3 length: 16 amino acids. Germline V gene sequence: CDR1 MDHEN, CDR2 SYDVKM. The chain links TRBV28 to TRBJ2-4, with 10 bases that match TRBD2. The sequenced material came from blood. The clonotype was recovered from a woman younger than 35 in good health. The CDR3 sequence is CASRGSGGAAKNIQYF. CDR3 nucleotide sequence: TGTGCCAGCAGAGGGAGCGGGGGGGCCGCCAAAAACATTCAGTACTTC. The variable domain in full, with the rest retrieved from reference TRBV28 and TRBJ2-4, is DVKVTQSSRYLVKRTGEKVFLECVQDMDHENMFWYRQDPGLGLRLIYFSYDVKMKEKGDIPEGYSVSREKKERFSLILESASTNQTSMYLCASRGSGGAAKNIQYFGAGTRLSVL.